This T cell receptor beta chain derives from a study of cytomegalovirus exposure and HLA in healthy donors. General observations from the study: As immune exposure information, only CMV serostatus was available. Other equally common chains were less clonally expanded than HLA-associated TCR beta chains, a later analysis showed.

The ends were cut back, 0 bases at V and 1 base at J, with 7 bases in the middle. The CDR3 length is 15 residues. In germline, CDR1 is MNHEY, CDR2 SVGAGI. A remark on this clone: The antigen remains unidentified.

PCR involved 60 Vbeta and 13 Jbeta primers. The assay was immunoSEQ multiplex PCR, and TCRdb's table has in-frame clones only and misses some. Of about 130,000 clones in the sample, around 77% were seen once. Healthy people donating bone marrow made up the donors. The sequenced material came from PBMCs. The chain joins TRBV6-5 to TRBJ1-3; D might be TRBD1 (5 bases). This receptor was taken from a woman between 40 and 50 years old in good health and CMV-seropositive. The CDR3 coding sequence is TGTGCCAGCAGTTACTCAGGGACTTCTGGAAACACCATATATTTT. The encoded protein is CASSYSGTSGNTIYF.